This T cell receptor beta chain derives from a study of blood T cells in healthy people across ages. Through a sample-barcoded 5' primer and a J-beta primer mix, a second PCR was run for about 6 to 12 cycles. TCRdb redid the calling of the 5' RACE reads with MiXCR, one entry per CDR3 protein. The sample lists hundreds of thousands of distinct CDR3 sequences, around 40% seen once, with roughly 19% in the top ten. CDR1 and CDR2 (germline): DFQATT, SNEGSKA (reference sequence). V was shortened by 2 bases and J by 6 bases, with 14 bases between the two germline ends. The CDR3 loop spans 14 amino acids. The gene calls are TRBV20-1 and TRBJ2-4, with a tentative D call TRBD2 (5 bases). The specimen sequenced was blood. The clonotype was recovered from a woman in her sixties in good health. CDR3 coding DNA: TGCAGTGCTAGAATAGACACTAGTGGAAACATTCAGTACTTC. It translates to CSARIDTSGNIQYF.